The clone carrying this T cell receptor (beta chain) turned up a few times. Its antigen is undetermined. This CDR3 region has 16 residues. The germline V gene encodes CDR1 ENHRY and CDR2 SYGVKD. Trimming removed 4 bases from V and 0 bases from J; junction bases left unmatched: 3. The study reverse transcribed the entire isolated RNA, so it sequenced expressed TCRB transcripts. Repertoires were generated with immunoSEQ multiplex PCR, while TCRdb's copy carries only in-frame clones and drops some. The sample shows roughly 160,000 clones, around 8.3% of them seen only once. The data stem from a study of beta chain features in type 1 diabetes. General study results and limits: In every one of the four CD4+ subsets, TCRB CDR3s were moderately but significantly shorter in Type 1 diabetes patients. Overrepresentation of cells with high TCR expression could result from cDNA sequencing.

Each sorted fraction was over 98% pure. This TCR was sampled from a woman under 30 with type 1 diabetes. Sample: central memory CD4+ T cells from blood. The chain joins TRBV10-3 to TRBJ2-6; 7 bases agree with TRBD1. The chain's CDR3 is CAISASGGSGANVLTF. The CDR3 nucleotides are TGTGCCATCAGTGCCTCAGGGGGCTCTGGGGCCAACGTCCTGACTTTC.